The rows below give T cell receptor beta chains drawn from one sample of a study of blood T cell repertoires in COVID-19. Profiled with immunoSEQ multiplex PCR; TCRdb holds only in-frame clones, not every one. The table lists tens of thousands of clones, more than 60% of them singletons. The sample was peripheral blood. These receptors were obtained from a human donor in a cohort sampled during active COVID-19. Both conserved end residues are part of each CDR3. Each record gives: CDR3 protein, CDR3 DNA, V gene, D gene, clone size, J gene. A D gene is named only where the DNA matches it firmly. Rows give clone size only sometimes, using once, few, many, or a class for an expanded clone.

CASSLGQGPSEPLHF TGCGCCAGCAGCTTAGGTCAGGGCCCGTCAGAACCCCTCCACTTT TRBV5-1 NA NA TRBJ1-6
CATRGTGAYNEQFF TGTGCCACCAGGGGGACAGGGGCGTACAATGAGCAGTTCTTC TRBV5-4 TRBD1 once TRBJ2-1
CATSDLRTSLNEQFF TGTGCCACCAGTGATCTTCGGACTAGCCTCAATGAGCAGTTCTTC TRBV24-1 TRBD2 NA TRBJ2-1
CASTREAASSYNSPLHF TGTGCCAGCACGAGAGAGGCAGCGAGCTCCTATAATTCACCCCTCCACTTT TRBV9 NA once TRBJ1-6
CASSYFYRTSSYNEQFF TGTGCCAGCAGCTACTTCTACAGGACTAGCTCCTACAATGAGCAGTTCTTC TRBV11-2 TRBD2 NA TRBJ2-1
CATSREEDTQYF TGTGCCACCAGCAGAGAGGAGGATACGCAGTATTTT TRBV15 NA NA TRBJ2-3
CASSVAPTAIQETQYF TGTGCCAGCAGCGTCGCGCCGACAGCGATACAAGAGACCCAGTACTTC TRBV9 NA NA TRBJ2-5
CASSGTTGNTQYF TGTGCCAGCAGCGGGACGACAGGGAATACGCAGTATTTT TRBV2 TRBD1 NA TRBJ2-3
CASRGSSGNTGELFF TGTGCCAGCAGGGGGTCTAGCGGGAACACCGGGGAGCTGTTTTTT TRBV7-9 TRBD2 NA TRBJ2-2
CASSFGGESPLHF TGTGCCAGCAGCTTCGGTGGGGAGTCACCCCTCCACTTT TRBV27 NA NA TRBJ1-6
CASSLYFDYGYTF TGTGCCAGCAGCTTGTATTTCGACTATGGCTACACCTTC TRBV5-4 NA NA TRBJ1-2
CASAGSGRSYEQYF TGTGCCAGCGCGGGGTCAGGGCGGTCCTACGAGCAGTACTTC TRBV3-1/TRBV3-2 NA NA TRBJ2-7
CASSVQPTVRGSYNEQFF TGTGCCAGCAGCGTCCAGCCTACCGTACGGGGCTCCTACAATGAGCAGTTCTTC TRBV7-3 NA NA TRBJ2-1
CATSDPTGPRGYTF TGTGCCACCAGTGACCCGACAGGCCCTCGGGGCTACACCTTC TRBV24-1 NA NA TRBJ1-2
CAIGQGYEQYF TGTGCCATCGGACAGGGTTACGAGCAGTACTTC TRBV28 TRBD1 NA TRBJ2-7
CASSQDARLAGEF TGTGCCAGCAGCCAAGATGCTAGGCTAGCGGGAGAGTTT TRBV14 TRBD2 few TRBJ2-3
CASSPLGGETQYF TGTGCCAGCAGTCCCCTAGGTGGAGAGACCCAGTACTTC TRBV12-3/TRBV12-4 NA NA TRBJ2-5
CASSETAGGTEAFF TGTGCCAGTAGTGAGACGGCCGGGGGAACTGAAGCTTTCTTT TRBV19 NA NA TRBJ1-1
CASRASDSSNQPQHF TGTGCCAGCAGGGCTTCGGACAGTAGCAATCAGCCCCAGCATTTT TRBV6-5 NA NA TRBJ1-5
CASSMWATSGSTVGELFF TGTGCCAGTAGTATGTGGGCCACTAGCGGGAGTACGGTCGGGGAGCTGTTTTTT TRBV19 TRBD2 few TRBJ2-2
CASRQARSYNEQFF TGTGCCAGCAGACAGGCCAGGTCCTACAATGAGCAGTTCTTC TRBV27 NA NA TRBJ2-1
CASIGDRLNTEAFF TGTGCCAGCATCGGGGACAGACTAAACACTGAAGCTTTCTTT TRBV6-6 TRBD1 NA TRBJ1-1
CASFGSGSSYNEQFF TGTGCCAGCTTCGGCAGCGGGAGCTCCTACAATGAGCAGTTCTTC TRBV18 TRBD2 NA TRBJ2-1
CASSDASGGGEKLFF TGTGCCAGCAGTGATGCATCAGGAGGAGGTGAAAAACTGTTTTTT TRBV2 NA NA TRBJ1-4
CASSLGTVYEQYF TGTGCCAGCAGCCTCGGGACAGTATACGAGCAGTACTTC TRBV7-2 TRBD1 NA TRBJ2-7
CASSLDPVRGVNGYTF TGTGCCAGCAGTTTAGACCCTGTCAGGGGTGTAAATGGCTACACCTTC TRBV28 NA NA TRBJ1-2
CASSLRTGGGYTF TGTGCCAGCAGCTTGCGGACAGGGGGGGGCTACACCTTC TRBV5-4 TRBD1 NA TRBJ1-2
CASSVSGRADKNIQYF TGCGCCAGCAGCGTAAGCGGGAGGGCCGATAAAAACATTCAGTACTTC TRBV5-1 TRBD2 NA TRBJ2-4
CASSLGGPGELFF TGTGCCAGCAGCCTTGGGGGCCCCGGGGAGCTGTTTTTT TRBV14 NA NA TRBJ2-2
CASSSGTGRNYGYTF TGTGCCAGCAGCTCCGGGACAGGGAGGAACTATGGCTACACCTTC TRBV7-2 TRBD1 NA TRBJ1-2
CASSRLRDSEAFF TGTGCCAGCAGCAGACTCCGGGACTCGGAGGCTTTCTTT TRBV28 NA NA TRBJ1-1
CASSQGPENYGYTF TGTGCCAGCAGCCAGGGTCCTGAAAACTATGGCTACACCTTC TRBV7-2 NA few TRBJ1-2
CASASRGNTGELFF TGTGCCAGCGCCAGTCGAGGTAACACCGGGGAGCTGTTTTTT TRBV14 NA NA TRBJ2-2
CASTRSRIDNSPLHF TGTGCCAGCACGAGGAGTAGAATCGATAATTCACCCCTCCACTTT TRBV21-1 NA NA TRBJ1-6
CASSTRQGRTAEAFF TGTGCCAGCAGTACCCGACAGGGGAGAACGGCTGAAGCTTTCTTT TRBV6-5 TRBD1 NA TRBJ1-1
CASHPGGGFEQYF TGTGCCAGCCACCCGGGGGGTGGTTTCGAGCAGTACTTC TRBV7-3 TRBD2 few TRBJ2-7
CASSQNLAAGEVYEQYF TGCGCCAGCAGCCAAAATTTAGCAGCGGGAGAGGTCTACGAGCAGTACTTC TRBV4-3 TRBD2 NA TRBJ2-7
CASSLVSGGNQPQHF TGTGCCAGCAGCTTAGTGTCAGGGGGCAATCAGCCCCAGCATTTT TRBV7-2 NA NA TRBJ1-5
CASGWTSRQQYF TGTGCCAGCGGCTGGACTAGTCGTCAACAGTACTTC TRBV2 TRBD2 NA TRBJ2-7
CASKGTGVYEQYF TGTGCCAGCAAGGGGACAGGGGTCTACGAGCAGTACTTC TRBV2 TRBD1 NA TRBJ2-7
CASSRLAGVGELFF TGTGCCAGCAGCAGACTAGCGGGAGTTGGGGAGCTGTTTTTT TRBV11-2 TRBD2 NA TRBJ2-2
CASSQDQAGLYNEQFF TGTGCCAGCAGCCAAGATCAAGCGGGGCTCTACAATGAGCAGTTCTTC TRBV4-2 TRBD2 NA TRBJ2-1
CASRGGNEQFF TGTGCCAGCAGGGGGGGCAATGAGCAGTTCTTC TRBV3-1/TRBV3-2 NA once TRBJ2-1
CASSLPGQGGTEAFF TGTGCCAGTAGTCTTCCGGGACAGGGAGGCACGGAAGCTTTCTTT TRBV19 TRBD1 NA TRBJ1-1
CATSRGTGLVQPQHF TGTGCCACCAGCAGAGGGACAGGGTTGGTTCAGCCCCAGCATTTT TRBV15 TRBD1 NA TRBJ1-5
CASSSGQGLTLNEKLFF TGTGCCAGCAGTTCGGGACAGGGGTTGACCTTAAATGAAAAACTGTTTTTT TRBV27 TRBD1 NA TRBJ1-4
CASSLATSGYTDTQYF TGCGCCAGCAGCTTGGCGACTAGCGGGTATACAGATACGCAGTATTTT TRBV5-1 TRBD2 NA TRBJ2-3
CAWSVLPRGQTYEQYF TGTGCCTGGAGTGTCCTCCCCCGGGGACAGACCTACGAGCAGTACTTC TRBV30 TRBD1 NA TRBJ2-7
CASSPARSASTDTQYF TGTGCCAGCAGCCCAGCGAGGTCTGCTAGCACAGATACGCAGTATTTT TRBV5-4 NA NA TRBJ2-3
CASSQTRDEQYF TGTGCCAGCAGCCAAACGCGGGACGAGCAGTACTTC TRBV3-1/TRBV3-2 NA NA TRBJ2-7
CASLGAPGTGELFF TGTGCCAGCCTGGGAGCGCCCGGAACCGGGGAGCTGTTTTTT TRBV2 NA NA TRBJ2-2
CASSRSGGAGEQYF TGTGCCAGCAGCCGGAGCGGGGGTGCCGGCGAGCAGTACTTC TRBV11-2 TRBD2 NA TRBJ2-7